This T cell receptor beta chain is from a study of Ad26.COV2.S vaccination and SARS-CoV-2 variants. Profiling relied on immunoSEQ multiplex PCR, and the TCRdb table lists in-frame clones only, not all of them. The top ten clones hold around 5.5% of a sample with about 320,000 clones, almost 90% of them seen once. The sample's treatment: over 15 received Ad26.COV2.S at low or high dose, single or two shots; about 5 received placebo; per-sample allocation not given. The samples were gathered on day 63 after the first injection of vaccine or placebo. The sample came from a Boston adult aged 18-55 years. Regarding the study as a whole: Possibly, TCR breadth and depth analyses underestimated total T cell responses. Vaccine recipients had higher spike-specific TCR breadth than placebo recipients. Recipients of vaccine and of placebo showed similar breadth of their non-spike TCR repertoires.

In regard to this clone: What it binds is not known.

This clonotype was sampled from a person aged 18 to 59 who received the Ad26.COV2.S COVID-19 vaccine or a placebo. This specimen was peripheral blood, taken in a trial of Ad26.COV2.S vaccine versus placebo.

CDR3: CASSFTGQPQHF. The CDR3, as DNA: TGTGCCAGCAGCTTTACTGGTCAGCCCCAGCATTTT. The chain combines TRBV5-8 with TRBJ1-5, with unresolved D. The length of the CDR3 is 12 residues. In germline, CDR1 is SGHTS, CDR2 YDEGEE. The ends were cut back, 2 bases at V and 6 bases at J, with 6 bases in the middle.